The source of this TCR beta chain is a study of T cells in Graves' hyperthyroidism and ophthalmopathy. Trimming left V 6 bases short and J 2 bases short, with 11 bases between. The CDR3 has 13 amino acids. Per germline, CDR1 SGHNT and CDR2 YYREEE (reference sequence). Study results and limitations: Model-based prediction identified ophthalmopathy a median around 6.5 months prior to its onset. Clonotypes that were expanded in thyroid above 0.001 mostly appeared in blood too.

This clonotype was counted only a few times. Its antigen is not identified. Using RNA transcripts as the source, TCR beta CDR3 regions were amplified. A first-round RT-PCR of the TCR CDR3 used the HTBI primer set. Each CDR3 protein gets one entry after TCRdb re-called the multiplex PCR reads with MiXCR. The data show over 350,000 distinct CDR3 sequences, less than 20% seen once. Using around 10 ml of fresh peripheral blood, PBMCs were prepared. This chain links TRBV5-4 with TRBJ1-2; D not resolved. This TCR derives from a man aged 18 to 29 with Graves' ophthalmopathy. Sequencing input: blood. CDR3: CASTGRENYGYTF. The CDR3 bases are TGTGCCAGCACCGGCCGGGAAAACTATGGCTACACCTTC.